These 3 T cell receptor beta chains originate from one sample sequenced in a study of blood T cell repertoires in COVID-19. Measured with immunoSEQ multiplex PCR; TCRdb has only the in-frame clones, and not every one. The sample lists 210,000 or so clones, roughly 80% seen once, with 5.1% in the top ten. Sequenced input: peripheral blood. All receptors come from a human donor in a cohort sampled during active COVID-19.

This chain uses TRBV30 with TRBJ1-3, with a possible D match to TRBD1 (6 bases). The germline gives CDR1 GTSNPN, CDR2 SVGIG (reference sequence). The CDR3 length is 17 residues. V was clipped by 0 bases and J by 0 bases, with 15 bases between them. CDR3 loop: CAWSVLTGDYSGNTIYF. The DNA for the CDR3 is TGTGCCTGGAGTGTTTTGACAGGAGACTACTCTGGAAACACCATATATTTT.

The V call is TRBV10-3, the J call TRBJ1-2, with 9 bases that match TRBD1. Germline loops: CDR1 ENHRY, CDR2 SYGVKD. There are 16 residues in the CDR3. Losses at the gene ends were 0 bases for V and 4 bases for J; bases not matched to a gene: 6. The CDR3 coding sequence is TGTGCCATCAGTGAGTCTTACAGGGGGCACCGCTATGGCTACACCTTC. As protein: CAISESYRGHRYGYTF.

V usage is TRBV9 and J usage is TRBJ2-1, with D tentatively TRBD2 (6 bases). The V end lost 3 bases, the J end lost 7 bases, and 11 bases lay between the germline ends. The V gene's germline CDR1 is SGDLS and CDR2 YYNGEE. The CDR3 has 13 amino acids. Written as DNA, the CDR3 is TGTGCCAGCAGCGCCGGGAGAGGTAATGAGCAGTTCTTC. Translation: CASSAGRGNEQFF. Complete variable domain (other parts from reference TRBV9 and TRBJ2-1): DSGVTQTPKHLITATGQRVTLRCSPRSGDLSVYWYQQSLDQGLQFLIQYYNGEERAKGNILERFSAQQFPDLHSELNLSSLELGDSALYFCASSAGRGNEQFFGPGTRLTVL.